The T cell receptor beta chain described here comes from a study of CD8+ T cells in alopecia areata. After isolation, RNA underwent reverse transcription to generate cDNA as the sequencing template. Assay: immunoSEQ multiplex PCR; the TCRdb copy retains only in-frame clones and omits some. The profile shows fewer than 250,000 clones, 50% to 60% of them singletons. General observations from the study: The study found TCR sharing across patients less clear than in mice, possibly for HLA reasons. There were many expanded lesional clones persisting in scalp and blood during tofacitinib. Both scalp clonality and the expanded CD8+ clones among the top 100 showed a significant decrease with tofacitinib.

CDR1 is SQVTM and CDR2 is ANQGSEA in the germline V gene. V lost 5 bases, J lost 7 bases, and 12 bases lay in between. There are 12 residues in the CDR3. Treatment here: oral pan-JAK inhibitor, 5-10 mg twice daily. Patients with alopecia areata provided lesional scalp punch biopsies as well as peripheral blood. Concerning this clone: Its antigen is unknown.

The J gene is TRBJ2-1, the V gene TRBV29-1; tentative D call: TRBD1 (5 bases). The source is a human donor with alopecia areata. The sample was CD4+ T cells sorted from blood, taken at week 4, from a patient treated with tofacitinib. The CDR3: CSVSWQGNEQFF. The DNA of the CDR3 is TGCAGCGTTTCCTGGCAGGGAAATGAGCAGTTCTTC.